The 16 T cell receptor beta chains below come from one sample, sequenced in a study of CD8 T cells in ankylosing spondylitis. Findings and caveats of the study: A motif in TCR beta, a set of about eight highly homologous variants, appeared characteristic of ankylosing spondylitis blood.

These TCRs' antigens remain unknown. TCRdb called the 5' RACE reads again in MiXCR, with one record for every CDR3 protein. The table has about 800,000 distinct CDR3 sequences, about 12% seen once; the top ten hold about 0.5%. What was sequenced was blood, either unsorted or a sorted T cell fraction (not recorded which). The receptors stem from a male donor with ankylosing spondylitis.

The V and J genes are TRBV20-1 and TRBJ2-7; D is perhaps TRBD1 (6 bases). V lost 3 bases and J lost 5, with 17 bases in between. Germline CDR1 reads DFQATT; CDR2 reads SNEGSKA (reference sequence). This CDR3 contains 14 residues. This CDR3 reads CSASYREPSHEQYF. The CDR3 DNA reads as TGCAGTGCTAGCTACAGGGAACCTTCCCACGAGCAGTACTTC.

The chain carries TRBV20-1 and TRBJ2-5; the match to TRBD1 covers 9 bases. Per germline, CDR1 DFQATT and CDR2 SNEGSKA (reference sequence). V shed 6 bases, J shed 2 bases, and the junction held 4 bases outside the gene matches. The CDR3 contains 13 residues. The CDR3 region has the DNA TGCAGTGCCCGACAGGGGGGTCAAGAGACCCAGTACTTC. Its translation is CSARQGGQETQYF.

The sample holds a few counts of this clonotype. The chain carries TRBV9 and TRBJ2-1; 9 nucleotides match TRBD2. From germline, CDR1 is SGDLS and CDR2 YYNGEE. The CDR3 is 17 residues long. V lost 3 bases to trimming and J lost 2 bases; unmatched junction nucleotides: 9. The CDR3, as DNA: TGTGCCAGCAGCGCTCGCAGTAGCGGGAGAGCCTACAATGAGCAGTTCTTC. The encoded protein is CASSARSSGRAYNEQFF.

V is TRBV9 and J is TRBJ2-7; D is uncertain. This CDR3 is built from 14 residues. Germline V gene sequence: CDR1 SGDLS, CDR2 YYNGEE. V shed 0 bases and J shed 2 bases, with 9 bases lying between them. In DNA, the CDR3 is TGTGCCAGCAGCGTAGATATCACCCCCTACGAGCAGTACTTC. Its translation is CASSVDITPYEQYF.

The chain joins TRBV4-2 to TRBJ1-1; D not resolved. Germline values: CDR1 LGHNA, CDR2 YNFKEQ. Trimming removed 1 base from V and 0 bases from J, with 9 bases in between. This CDR3 region has 15 residues. The CDR3 DNA follows: TGTGCCAGCAGCCAAGTGGCTGGGGTGAACACTGAAGCTTTCTTT. It specifies CASSQVAGVNTEAFF.

Many counts were recorded for this clonotype. The chain couples TRBV29-1 to TRBJ2-5, with D tentatively TRBD2 (5 bases). CDR3 length equals 12 residues. The V end was cut by 5 bases, the J end by 5 bases, with 12 bases between. Germline V gene sequence: CDR1 SQVTM, CDR2 ANQGSEA. The CDR3 sequence: CSVRGLGETQYF. The DNA for the CDR3 is TGCAGCGTTCGCGGGCTGGGGGAGACCCAGTACTTC.

This clonotype was counted at least ten times. The chain employs TRBV7-2 and TRBJ2-1, with 7 bases fitting TRBD1. The CDR3 loop spans 15 amino acids. The V and J ends lost 10 bases and 1 base, in that order; junction bases with no gene match: 10. The germline V gene encodes CDR1 SGHTA and CDR2 FQGNSA. In DNA, the CDR3 is TGTGCCACCACACCGTTACAGGGGTCCTACAATGAGCAGTTCTTC. This gives the protein CATTPLQGSYNEQFF.

The chain employs TRBV5-6 and TRBJ1-1; D may be TRBD1 (5 bases). Per germline, CDR1 SGHDT and CDR2 YYEEEE. The CDR3 has 12 residues. With 4 bases removed from V and 9 bases from J, the gap between germline ends came to 13 bases. The CDR3 DNA is TGTGCCAGCAGCGGGGGGACGAACAAAGCTTTCTTT. Encoded protein: CASSGGTNKAFF.

The rearrangement joins TRBV20-1 to TRBJ1-2; D is possibly TRBD1 (6 bases). Trimming cost V 0 bases and J 3 bases, with 14 bases left between them. There are 15 residues in the CDR3. Germline values: CDR1 DFQATT, CDR2 SNEGSKA (reference sequence). The CDR3 is CSARDPTGPYYGYTF. CDR3 nucleotide sequence: TGCAGTGCTAGAGATCCTACAGGGCCCTACTATGGCTACACCTTC.

The rearrangement joins TRBV12-3 or TRBV12-4 to TRBJ2-5; 7 bases agree with TRBD1. V lost 3 bases to trimming and J lost 6 bases; unmatched junction nucleotides: 7. The CDR3 is made up of 14 amino acids. The CDR3 DNA reads as TGTGCCAGCAGTTTGAGGGGGCCCCGGAAGACCCAGTACTTC. This gives the protein CASSLRGPRKTQYF.

This clonotype was found a few times. CDR3 protein: CASSFQGATQPQHF. The CDR3 nucleotides read TGTGCCAGCAGCTTTCAGGGGGCAACTCAGCCCCAGCATTTT. The chain is built from TRBV7-2 and TRBJ1-5, with 8 positions matching TRBD1. Per the germline V gene, CDR1 is SGHTA and CDR2 is FQGNSA. CDR3 length: 14 amino acids. After removal of 3 bases from V and 6 bases from J, the junction contained 4 bases not matched to a gene.

This clonotype was counted many times. The chain carries TRBV12-3 or TRBV12-4 and TRBJ2-2; 10 positions agree with TRBD2. With 5 bases clipped from V and 5 bases from J, the junction kept 11 bases outside the gene matches. The CDR3 length is 17 residues. The DNA for the CDR3 is TGTGCCAGCAGTCGTACTAGCGGGAATAAGCAAACCGGGGAGCTGTTTTTT. Its translation is CASSRTSGNKQTGELFF.

Ten or more counts support this clonotype. This chain links TRBV7-8 with TRBJ1-5; 12 nucleotides align to TRBD1. Trimming at V came to 4 bases and at J to 7 bases, leaving 5 bases not matched to a gene. The CDR3 is made up of 15 amino acids. Germline lookup yields CDR1 SGHVS and CDR2 FQNEAQ. DNA for the CDR3: TGTGCCAGCAGCTCCGGGACAGGGGGCCTCCAGCCCCAGCATTTT. Translation gives CASSSGTGGLQPQHF.

This clonotype was detected only a few times. The CDR3 nucleotides are TGCAGCGTCGCCAGGGGGGGCGGCGGTCAGCCCCAGCATTTT. This gives the protein CSVARGGGGQPQHF. The chain recombines TRBV29-1 with TRBJ1-5; 7 positions agree with TRBD1. V was pared by 6 bases and J by 6 bases, with 11 bases of the junction left unmatched. The CDR3 has 14 amino acids. The germline gives CDR1 SQVTM, CDR2 ANQGSEA.

The genes are TRBV15 and TRBJ2-7, with D tentatively TRBD1 (7 bases). The CDR3 is 15 residues long. Germline assignment: CDR1 LNHNV and CDR2 YYDKDF (reference sequence). Trimming shortened V by 0 bases and J by 3 bases, and 12 bases separated the two germline ends. In DNA, the CDR3 is TGTGCCACCAGCAGAGAGGGCAGGGGGGTCTACGAGCAGTACTTC. It is translated as CATSREGRGVYEQYF.

This clonotype was detected only a few times. The chain joins TRBV29-1 to TRBJ1-1, with a tentative D call TRBD1 (5 bases). This CDR3 spans 16 amino acids. Looked up from germline, CDR1 is SQVTM and CDR2 is ANQGSEA. Deletions cut 6 bases from V and 1 base from J, with 21 bases between. CDR3 region: CSVTTPRVWGNTEAFF. CDR3 in DNA: TGCAGCGTAACCACCCCCAGGGTGTGGGGGAACACTGAAGCTTTCTTT.